This T cell receptor (beta chain) was retrieved from a study of blood T cells in healthy people across ages. Notes on the study in general: Unknown CMV status may confound age-related changes in expanded clones. Since the PBMCs were unsorted, naive and antigen-experienced cells could not be conclusively compared. Diversity figures derived from one million T cells were judged to underestimate the true value.

Primed by a sample-barcoded 5' primer and a J-beta primer mix, a second PCR proceeded for 7 to 11 cycles. The template-switch adaptor, which had 12 random nucleotides, put a tag on each cDNA molecule. TCRdb reanalysed the 5' RACE reads using MiXCR and keeps one entry per CDR3 protein. The sample shows under 850,000 distinct CDR3 sequences, under 40% of them seen only once. In regard to this clonotype: Its antigen is not known.

The sequence derives from a man aged 18 to 30 in good health. The material sequenced was blood.

CDR3 region: CASSLQGGTVSYEQYF. In DNA form, the CDR3 reads TGTGCCAGCAGCCTCCAGGGGGGCACGGTCTCCTACGAGCAGTACTTC. This rearrangement joins TRBV7-3 to TRBJ2-7; the D gene is possibly TRBD1 (7 bases). Per the germline V gene, CDR1 is SGHTA and CDR2 is FQGTGA. This CDR3 is built from 16 residues. Trimming cost V 5 bases and J 0 bases, with 17 bases left between them. Drawing the rest from reference TRBV7-3 and TRBJ2-7, the complete variable domain is GAGVSQTPSNKVTEKGKYVELRCDPISGHTALYWYRQSLGQGPEFLIYFQGTGAADDSGLPNDRFFAVRPEGSVSTLKIQRTERGDSAVYLCASSLQGGTVSYEQYFGPGTRLTVT.